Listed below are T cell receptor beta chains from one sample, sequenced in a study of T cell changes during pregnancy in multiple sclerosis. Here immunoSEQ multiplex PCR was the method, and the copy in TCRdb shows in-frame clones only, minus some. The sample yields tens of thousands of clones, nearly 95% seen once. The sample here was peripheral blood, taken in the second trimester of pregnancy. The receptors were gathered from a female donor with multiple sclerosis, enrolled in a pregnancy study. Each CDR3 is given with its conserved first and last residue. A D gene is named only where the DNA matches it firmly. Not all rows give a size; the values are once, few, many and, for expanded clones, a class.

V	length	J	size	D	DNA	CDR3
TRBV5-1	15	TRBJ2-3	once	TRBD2	TGCGCCAGCAGCTTGGAGGGGCGGGAGACATTTGGGCGGTATTTT	CASSLEGRETFGRYF
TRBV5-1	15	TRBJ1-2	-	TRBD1	TGCGCCAGCAGCCCGACAGGGACGGCTAACTATGGCTACACCTTC	CASSPTGTANYGYTF
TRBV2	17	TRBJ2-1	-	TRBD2	TGTGCCAGCAGTTCTAATGGACTAGCGGCATCCTACAATGAGCAGTTCTTC	CASSSNGLAASYNEQFF
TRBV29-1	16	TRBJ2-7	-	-	TGCAGCGTTGAAGATCTTGAACTAAAGGCAGTTTACGAGCAGTACTTC	CSVEDLELKAVYEQYF
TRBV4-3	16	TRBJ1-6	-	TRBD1	TGCGCCAGCAGCCCCGGAGGACAGGGAAAAAATTCACCCCTCCACTTT	CASSPGGQGKNSPLHF
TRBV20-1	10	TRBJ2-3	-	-	TGCAGTGCTAGAGCCCCTATCGAGTATTTT	CSARAPIEYF
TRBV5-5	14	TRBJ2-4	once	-	TGTGCCAGCAGCCGGGTAGTACATGGAGACATTCAGTACTTC	CASSRVVHGDIQYF
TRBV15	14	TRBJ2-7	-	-	TGTGCCACCAGCAGAGACAGGGGTCTAAGGGAGCAGTACTTC	CATSRDRGLREQYF
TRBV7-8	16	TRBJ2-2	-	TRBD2	TGTGCCAGCAGCTTAAGGCTAGCGGGAGTTACCGGGGAGCTGTTTTTT	CASSLRLAGVTGELFF
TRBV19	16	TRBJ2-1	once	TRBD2	TGTGCCAGCGGACTAGCGGGAGGGTTGGTCTACAATGAGCAGTTCTTC	CASGLAGGLVYNEQFF
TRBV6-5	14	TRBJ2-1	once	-	TGTGCCAGCAGTTCCCTAGCGCCCTACAATGAGCAGTTCTTC	CASSSLAPYNEQFF
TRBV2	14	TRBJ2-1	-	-	TGTGCCAGCAGTGGGCAGGAATCCTACAATGAGCAGTTCTTC	CASSGQESYNEQFF
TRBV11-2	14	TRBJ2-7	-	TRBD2	TGTGCCAGCAGCTTAGGGACTAGCCTCTACGAGCAGTACTTC	CASSLGTSLYEQYF
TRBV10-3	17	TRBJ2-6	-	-	TGTGCCATCAGAGGCTCAGGGGTAACCTCTGGGGCCAACGTCCTGACTTTC	CAIRGSGVTSGANVLTF
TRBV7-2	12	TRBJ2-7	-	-	TGTGCCAGCAGCTTAGCCCTCTACGAGCAGTACTTC	CASSLALYEQYF
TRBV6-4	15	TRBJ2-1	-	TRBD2	TGTGCCAGCAGCCCGACTAGCGGGACAGTCGATGAGCAGTTCTTC	CASSPTSGTVDEQFF
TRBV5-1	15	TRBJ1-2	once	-	TGCGCCAGCAGCTTGGCCGCCTCGGGAGTCTATGGCTACACCTTC	CASSLAASGVYGYTF
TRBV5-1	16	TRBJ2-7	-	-	TGCGCCAGCAGCTTGGCCCGCGGGGCCCAATACTACGAGCAGTACTTC	CASSLARGAQYYEQYF
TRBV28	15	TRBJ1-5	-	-	TGTGCCAGCCGAGATGGTATGGGGGGGGGTCAGCCCCAGCATTTT	CASRDGMGGGQPQHF
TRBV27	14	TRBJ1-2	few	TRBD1	TGTGCCAGCAGTCGCACACAGGGGGCGGGTGGCTACACCTTC	CASSRTQGAGGYTF
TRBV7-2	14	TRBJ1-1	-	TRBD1	TGTGCCAGCAGCTTAGAGAGGGGGCGCGGCTCAGCTTTCTTT	CASSLERGRGSAFF
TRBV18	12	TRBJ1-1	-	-	TGTGCCAGCTCACCGAGCAGGGTTGAAGCTTTCTTT	CASSPSRVEAFF
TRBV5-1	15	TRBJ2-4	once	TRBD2	TGCGCCAGCAGCCTCGCTAGCGGGAGTATGAACATTCAGTACTTC	CASSLASGSMNIQYF
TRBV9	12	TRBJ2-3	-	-	TGTGCCAGCAGCGGCCGGAGGGATACGCAGTATTTT	CASSGRRDTQYF
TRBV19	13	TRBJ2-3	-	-	TGTGCCAGTAGGGACACGGGCACAGATACGCAGTATTTT	CASRDTGTDTQYF
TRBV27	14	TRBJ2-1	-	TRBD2	TGTGCCAGCAGATCTAGCGGGAGATTAAATGAGCAGTTCTTC	CASRSSGRLNEQFF
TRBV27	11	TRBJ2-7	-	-	TGTGCCAGCAGTTTGGGGCCTCAGCAGTACTTC	CASSLGPQQYF
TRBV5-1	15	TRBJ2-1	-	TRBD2	TGCGCCAGCAGCTTGGGTCTAGCGGGAAGCAATGAGCAGTTCTTC	CASSLGLAGSNEQFF
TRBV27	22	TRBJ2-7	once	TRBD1	TGTGCCAGCAGTCTCCAAAACCCCCACAGTCCTCTCTGGACAGGTTACTCCTACGAGCAGTACTTC	CASSLQNPHSPLWTGYSYEQYF
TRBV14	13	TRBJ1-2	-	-	TGTGCCAGCAGCCAATCCAGGGGACGGAGCTACACCTTC	CASSQSRGRSYTF
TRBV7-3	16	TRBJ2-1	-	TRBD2	TGTGCCAGCAGCTTTTCGGGAGGGAGCTCCTACAATGAGCAGTTCTTC	CASSFSGGSSYNEQFF
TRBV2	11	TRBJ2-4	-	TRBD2	TGTGCCAGCAGGGGCCGGGACTACCCGTACTTC	CASRGRDYPYF
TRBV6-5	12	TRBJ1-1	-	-	TGTGCCAGCAGTTACACAAACACTGAAGCTTTCTTT	CASSYTNTEAFF
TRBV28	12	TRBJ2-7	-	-	TGTGCCAGCAGTTTAGGGAGGTCCGAGCAGTACTTC	CASSLGRSEQYF
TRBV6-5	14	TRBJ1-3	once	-	TGTGCCAGCGGTGCGGGACCACAAGCTCCCACCATATATTTT	CASGAGPQAPTIYF
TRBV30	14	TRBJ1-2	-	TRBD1	TGTGCCTCAACCCGAAGCACAGGGGGCGAGGGCTACACCTTC	CASTRSTGGEGYTF
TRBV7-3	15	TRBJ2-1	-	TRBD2	TGTGCCAGCAGCTTATCTTCGGGGGGGGCCAATGAGCAGTTCTTC	CASSLSSGGANEQFF
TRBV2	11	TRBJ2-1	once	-	TGTGCCAGCAGGGCATACAATGAGCAGTTCTTC	CASRAYNEQFF
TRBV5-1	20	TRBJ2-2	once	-	TGCGCCAGCAGCTTACAAAGCCCTCGGACAGAAGGGTCTTTTTCCGGGGAGCTGTTTTTT	CASSLQSPRTEGSFSGELFF
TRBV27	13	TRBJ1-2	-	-	TGTGCCAGCAGTCCTGGACAGATCTATGGCTACACCTTC	CASSPGQIYGYTF
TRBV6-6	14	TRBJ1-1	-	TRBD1	TGTGCCAGCAGTTCCCGACAGGGGAACACTGAAGCTTTCTTT	CASSSRQGNTEAFF
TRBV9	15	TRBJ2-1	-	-	TGTGCCAGCACGGGGAACGACAGGCCCTACAATGAGCAGTTCTTC	CASTGNDRPYNEQFF
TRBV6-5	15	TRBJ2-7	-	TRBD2	TGTGCCAGCAGTTACTCGACCGGGACTACGCACGAGCAGTACTTC	CASSYSTGTTHEQYF
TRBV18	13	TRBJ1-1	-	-	TGTGCCAGCTCACGTACAGAGAACACTGAAGCTTTCTTT	CASSRTENTEAFF
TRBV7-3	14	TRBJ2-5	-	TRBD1	TGTGCCAGCAGCATAGGGACAGGGCAAGAGACCCAGTACTTC	CASSIGTGQETQYF
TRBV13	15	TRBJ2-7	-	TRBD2	TGTGCCAGCAGCTTAGGGGGACGCGGGAGGTACGAGCAGTACTTC	CASSLGGRGRYEQYF
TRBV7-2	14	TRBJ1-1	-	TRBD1	TGTGCCAGCAGCTTAGGACAGGGGGTGAGTGAAGCTTTCTTT	CASSLGQGVSEAFF
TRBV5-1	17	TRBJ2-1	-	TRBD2	TGCGCCAGCAGCCCCACCGGGACTAAGGGCTCCTACAATGAGCAGTTCTTC	CASSPTGTKGSYNEQFF
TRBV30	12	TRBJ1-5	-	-	TGTGCCTGGAGCGCAGGGATAGGACCCCAGCATTTT	CAWSAGIGPQHF